This TCR beta chain was captured by sequencing in a study of T-cell reconstitution after alpha-beta-depleted transplantation in children. Unique molecular identifiers were incorporated into the prepared TCRbeta library. Via MiXCR, TCRdb re-called the PCR reads, giving one row per CDR3 protein. The table includes about 360,000 distinct CDR3 sequences, less than 15% detected once. The CDR3 has 12 amino acids. The germline V gene encodes CDR1 LNHDA and CDR2 SQIVND (reference sequence). The V and J ends lost 6 bases and 8 bases respectively, with 13 bases between them. A few counts support this clonotype.

The sample consisted of PBMCs, taken from the stem cell graft. This receptor was identified in a human donor who donated a stem cell graft to a child with Fanconi anemia. The chain couples TRBV19 to TRBJ1-2; the D gene is possibly TRBD1 (6 bases). CDR3 DNA: TGTGCCAGTAGCCACAGGGAGGGAGGCTACACCTTC. Its protein product is CASSHREGGYTF. The variable domain in full, with the rest retrieved from reference TRBV19 and TRBJ1-2, is DGGITQSPKYLFRKEGQNVTLSCEQNLNHDAMYWYRQDPGQGLRLIYYSQIVNDFQKGDIAEGYSVSREKKESFPLTVTSAQKNPTAFYLCASSHREGGYTFGSGTRLTVV.